This entry describes one T cell receptor beta chain. Regarding time point: blood from clinic visit 5 months post-surgery; TSC patient then seizure free. V lost 0 bases to trimming and J lost 4 bases, with 7 bases between them. Per germline, CDR1 SGHVS and CDR2 FNYEAQ. CDR3 size: 14 residues. Only in-frame clones appear in the TCRdb table, and some are missing; sequencing was by immunoSEQ multiplex PCR. The table has about 340,000 clones, about 94% seen once; the top ten hold 5% to 7%. The entry originates in a study of brain T cells in children with intractable seizures. The sequencing here drew on peripheral blood, taken 4 to 5 months after surgery. The receptor comes from a boy under three years old with tuberous sclerosis and intractable seizures. The rearrangement uses TRBV7-6 and TRBJ2-1; possibly TRBD2 for D (5 bases). For the CDR3, the DNA is TGTGCCAGCAGCTTAGCGCGGGTATACAATGAGCAGTTCTTC. Protein: CASSLARVYNEQFF.